This record covers a single TCR beta chain. The protocol was immunoSEQ multiplex PCR, while the TCRdb copy is restricted to in-frame clones and leaves out a portion. The sample lists about 90,000 clones, about 91% occurring once. This entry is derived from a study of blood T cell repertoires in COVID-19. V was trimmed by 5 bases and J by 6 bases, leaving 12 bases between them. This CDR3 region has 13 residues. In germline, CDR1 is LNHDA, CDR2 SQIVND (reference sequence). This chain links TRBV19 with TRBJ2-3; tentative D call: TRBD1 (7 bases). The TCR was taken from a human donor with active COVID-19. The donor label of this sample is uncertain. Sequencing used peripheral blood. The CDR3 coding sequence is TGTGCCAGTAGTGAACAGGGGAGGGATACGCAGTATTTT. This gives the protein CASSEQGRDTQYF.